Listed here are 30 T cell receptor beta chains from one sample, sequenced in a study of T cells after yellow fever vaccination. TCRdb ran MiXCR on the 5' RACE reads and lists one entry per CDR3 protein. The sample includes hundreds of thousands of distinct CDR3 sequences, roughly 21% of them seen just once. The specimen was PBMCs, collected 15 days after the yellow fever booster vaccination. The receptors originated from a young man who received the YFV17D yellow fever vaccine.

There are a few counts of this clonotype. The gene calls are TRBV2 and TRBJ2-5; D may be TRBD1 or TRBD2 (5 bases each). V dropped 0 bases and J dropped 4 bases, with 15 bases sitting between them. The CDR3 totals 16 residues. Germline V gene data show CDR1 as SNHLY and CDR2 as FYNNEI. CDR3 DNA: TGTGCCAGCAGTGAAGCGCTAGCCATTGGGGGAGAGACCCAGTACTTC. This translates into CASSEALAIGGETQYF.

In its sample, this clonotype was seen a few times. A junction end diverges from the germline sequence, so it may reflect a read error. The chain joins TRBV20-1 to TRBJ2-7, with TRBD2 matching 8 bases. The germline CDR1 and CDR2 sequences are DFQATT and SNEGSKA (reference sequence). CDR3 length: 13 residues. The CDR3 DNA is TGCAGTGCTAGGGCTAAGCACGGGGGGGCAAGTAACTTC. Amino acids: CSARAKHGGASNF.

Comments on this clonotype: This sequence may be a read error, since a much larger clone differs from it by one base. The chain couples TRBV28 to TRBJ2-3; TRBD2 aligns across 9 bases. Germline values: CDR1 MDHEN, CDR2 SYDVKM. This CDR3 comprises 15 residues. As DNA, the CDR3 is TGTGCCGGCAGTTTGCTAGCGGGACGCACAGATACGCAGTATTTT. It encodes CAGSLLAGRTDTQYF.

In its sample, this clonotype was seen a few times. This chain connects TRBV10-3 to TRBJ2-7; 13 bases fit TRBD2. V dropped 6 bases and J dropped 5; count of bases not matched to a gene: 4. The CDR3 loop spans 14 amino acids. Germline-derived CDR1 and CDR2 are ENHRY and SYGVKD. The CDR3 reads CAIRPGLAGNEQYF. CDR3 in DNA: TGTGCCATCAGACCGGGACTAGCGGGAAACGAGCAGTACTTC.

The V and J genes are TRBV7-9 and TRBJ2-1, with 10 positions matching TRBD2. Looked up from germline, CDR1 is SEHNR and CDR2 is FQNEAQ (reference sequence). CDR3 length: 16 amino acids. Germline trimming cut 5 bases from V and 1 base from J; bases unmatched to any gene: 5. The CDR3 DNA reads TGTGCCAGCAGCGGGACTAGCGCAACTTCCTACAATGAGCAGTTCTTC. Its translation: CASSGTSATSYNEQFF. Full variable domain (outside the CDR3, taken from reference TRBV7-9 and TRBJ2-1): DTGVSQNPRHKITKRGQNVTFRCDPISEHNRLYWYRQTLGQGPEFLTYFQNEAQLEKSRLLSDRFSAERPKGSFSTLEIQRTEQGDSAMYLCASSGTSATSYNEQFFGPGTRLTVL.

This clonotype was found many times. The chain employs TRBV5-1 and TRBJ1-1, with 7 bases identical to TRBD1. The CDR3 sequence is 13 residues long. The V gene end was trimmed by 4 bases and the J gene end by 3 bases; junction bases not matched to a gene: 3. Germline assignment: CDR1 SGHRS and CDR2 YFSETQ. The CDR3 DNA is TGCGCCAGCAGCGCCACAGGGGACACTGAAGCTTTCTTT. Translation gives CASSATGDTEAFF. Using reference TRBV5-1 and TRBJ1-1 for the parts outside the CDR3, the full variable domain is KAGVTQTPRYLIKTRGQQVTLSCSPISGHRSVSWYQQTPGQGLQFLFEYFSETQRNKGNFPGRFSGRQFSNSRSEMNVSTLELGDSALYLCASSATGDTEAFFGQGTRLTVV.

In its sample, this clonotype was seen a few times. The V and J genes are TRBV3-1 and TRBJ1-1, with D perhaps TRBD1 (5 bases). The CDR3 consists of 15 residues. The germline gives CDR1 LGHDT, CDR2 YNNKEL (reference sequence). V lost 6 bases and J 1 base, leaving 15 bases between the germline ends. This CDR3 is CASSQWGLQNTEAFF. The CDR3, as DNA: TGTGCCAGCAGTCAGTGGGGCCTGCAGAACACTGAAGCTTTCTTT. The variable domain in full, completed from reference TRBV3-1 and TRBJ1-1, reads DTAVSQTPKYLVTQMGNDKSIKCEQNLGHDTMYWYKQDSKKFLKIMFSYNNKELIINETVPNRFSPKSPDKAHLNLHINSLELGDSAVYFCASSQWGLQNTEAFFGQGTRLTVV.

The chain recombines TRBV7-9 with TRBJ2-2; TRBD1 agrees at 7 bases. Trimming took 4 bases from V and 0 from J; bases not matched to a gene: 2. The CDR3 is 15 amino acids. Germline V gives CDR1 SEHNR, CDR2 FQNEAQ (reference sequence). The CDR3 is CASSSGQPNTGELFF. Written as DNA, the CDR3 is TGTGCCAGCAGCTCGGGACAGCCGAACACCGGGGAGCTGTTTTTT. The variable domain in full, completed from reference TRBV7-9 and TRBJ2-2, reads DTGVSQNPRHKITKRGQNVTFRCDPISEHNRLYWYRQTLGQGPEFLTYFQNEAQLEKSRLLSDRFSAERPKGSFSTLEIQRTEQGDSAMYLCASSSGQPNTGELFFGEGSRLTVL.

The genes are TRBV21-1 and TRBJ2-1; TRBD1 reflects the table's D call only, with no check against the DNA. TRBV21-1 is a known pseudogene. CDR3 size: 23 residues. This chain's CDR3 is CASSKASIGEDRQLVVEGNEQFF. The CDR3 nucleotides are TGTGCCAGCAGCAAAGCGTCCATAGGAGAGGACAGGCAACTAGTGGTTGAAGGCAATGAGCAGTTCTTC.

This chain connects TRBV7-2 to TRBJ1-1; no reliable D call. V was trimmed by 1 base and J by 2 bases, leaving 8 bases between them. The CDR3 is 14 residues long. Germline V gene lookup returns CDR1 SGHTA and CDR2 FQGNSA. This CDR3 reads CASSLGGHNTEAFF. The CDR3 DNA reads TGTGCCAGCAGCTTAGGGGGTCACAACACTGAAGCTTTCTTT.

V gene TRBV15 combines with J gene TRBJ2-2, with D unresolved. This CDR3 spans 14 amino acids. The V end was cut by 1 base, the J end by 4 bases, with 7 bases between. Germline lookup yields CDR1 LNHNV and CDR2 YYDKDF (reference sequence). The CDR3 DNA is TGTGCCACCAGCAGAGTGGGCCGCACCGGGGAGCTGTTTTTT. Protein sequence: CATSRVGRTGELFF.

This clonotype was detected a few times. This rearrangement joins TRBV7-2 to TRBJ2-3; possible D gene TRBD2, 6 bases. The CDR3 is 14 amino acids. Germline lookup yields CDR1 SGHTA and CDR2 FQGNSA. V dropped 1 base and J dropped 4 bases, with 9 bases sitting between them. The CDR3 loop reads CASSLGLVSDTQYF. Here the CDR3 DNA reads TGTGCCAGCAGCTTAGGACTAGTCTCAGATACGCAGTATTTT.

This clonotype was detected only a few times. This chain uses TRBV5-1 with TRBJ2-7; TRBD1 is a possible D gene (6 bases). Germline assignment: CDR1 SGHRS and CDR2 YFSETQ. The V and J ends lost 0 bases and 6 bases respectively, with 16 bases between them. This CDR3 contains 15 residues. The CDR3 sequence is CASSLEGHYPFEQYF. CDR3 sequence (DNA): TGCGCCAGCAGCTTGGAGGGACACTACCCCTTCGAGCAGTACTTC.

The chain has TRBV11-1 and TRBJ1-2; the match to TRBD1 covers 7 bases. The CDR3 is made up of 15 amino acids. Trimming took 10 bases from V and 6 from J; bases not matched to a gene: 17. CDR1 SGHAT and CDR2 FQDESV come from the germline V gene (reference sequence). This CDR3 is CAIGGSGTERHGYTF. The CDR3 region has the DNA TGTGCCATCGGCGGTTCGGGGACAGAAAGACATGGCTACACCTTC.

V usage is TRBV20-1 and J usage is TRBJ2-6; D ambiguous. The CDR3 totals 15 residues. Germline values: CDR1 DFQATT, CDR2 SNEGSKA (reference sequence). The V end was cut by 6 bases, the J end by 4 bases, with 16 bases between. In DNA form, the CDR3 reads TGCAGTGCCACCGAGCTGGGGTCCGGGGCCAACGTCCTGACTTTC. Protein sequence: CSATELGSGANVLTF.

This clonotype was seen a handful of times. The chain links TRBV5-1 to TRBJ1-4; TRBD1 aligns across 9 bases. The CDR3 loop spans 12 amino acids. CDR1 and CDR2 (germline): SGHRS, YFSETQ. V trimming: 5 bases; J trimming: 12 bases; junction bases outside the gene matches: 5. In DNA form, the CDR3 reads TGCGCCAGCAGTTCGGGACAGGGAGAACTGTTTTTT. It encodes CASSSGQGELFF.

This chain joins TRBV29-1 and TRBJ2-1, with TRBD1 matching 12 bases. V lost 7 bases to trimming and J lost 7 bases; unmatched junction nucleotides: 11. The germline V gene encodes CDR1 SQVTM and CDR2 ANQGSEA. The CDR3 runs 15 residues. CDR3 sequence (DNA): TGCAGCGCCGGCATCCGGGACAGGGGGCTAAATGAGCAGTTCTTC. Its protein is CSAGIRDRGLNEQFF.

This clonotype showed up just a few times. The V call is TRBV24-1, the J call TRBJ2-7, with 11 positions matching TRBD2. Looked up from germline, CDR1 is KGHDR and CDR2 is SFDVKD. The V and J ends lost 3 bases and 3 bases, in that order; junction bases with no gene match: 6. The length of the CDR3 is 16 residues. The CDR3 region has the DNA TGTGCCACCAGTGATGCGACTAGCGGGAATTTCTACGAGCAGTACTTC. Residues: CATSDATSGNFYEQYF.

In regard to this clonotype: The germline gene is not matched at one end of the junction; a read error may be the cause. CDR3 loop: CTSAPGTNTYNEQFF. CDR3 nucleotide sequence: TGTACCAGTGCTCCCGGGACTAATACCTACAATGAGCAGTTCTTC. V gene TRBV28 combines with J gene TRBJ2-1; 7 bases fit TRBD2. This CDR3 has 15 amino acids. Germline CDR1 reads MDHEN; CDR2 reads SYDVKM.

The rearrangement joins TRBV6-1 to TRBJ2-1, with TRBD2 matching over 12 bases. The length of the CDR3 is 16 residues. V shed 6 bases, J shed 7 bases, and the junction held 10 bases outside the gene matches. Germline assignment: CDR1 MNHNS and CDR2 SASEGT. In nucleotides, the CDR3 is TGTGCCAGCAGAAAACCTAGCGGGAGGGCGTTGAATGAGCAGTTCTTC. Its protein is CASRKPSGRALNEQFF.

Only a few counts were recorded for this clonotype. The chain recombines TRBV20-1 with TRBJ2-5; D remains ambiguous. The CDR3 totals 12 residues. The V and J ends lost 6 bases and 4 bases respectively, with 12 bases between them. Germline V gene data show CDR1 as DFQATT and CDR2 as SNEGSKA (reference sequence). The CDR3 DNA reads as TGCAGTGCCACCGTCGAGACAGAGACCCAGTACTTC. Its translation is CSATVETETQYF.

This rearrangement joins TRBV5-4 to TRBJ2-5; TRBD2 aligns across 8 bases. The germline V gene has CDR1 SGHNT and CDR2 YYREEE (reference sequence). Losses at the gene ends were 2 bases for V and 4 bases for J; bases not matched to a gene: 19. This CDR3 has 19 amino acids. The CDR3 DNA is TGTGCCAGCAGCTTAAAATCCCAAGCGGGAGACCGTATAAGAGAGACCCAGTACTTC. This translates into CASSLKSQAGDRIRETQYF.

This rearrangement joins TRBV7-2 to TRBJ2-1, with a possible D match to TRBD2 (6 bases). Germline lookup yields CDR1 SGHTA and CDR2 FQGNSA. This CDR3 comprises 13 residues. Trimming removed 5 bases at V and 10 bases at J, with 15 bases between. CDR3 protein: CASSGRGLREQFF. The DNA for the CDR3 is TGTGCCAGCAGCGGACGCGGACTAAGGGAGCAGTTCTTC.

This chain joins TRBV6-4 and TRBJ2-1; TRBD2 matches 15 bases. CDR1 MRHNA and CDR2 SNTAGT come from the germline V gene. J lost 12 bases, V lost 4 bases, and 10 bases had no gene match. The CDR3 has 16 amino acids. The CDR3 bases are TGTGCCAGCAGTGCGACCGGGACTAGCGGGAGGTTGGGGCAGTTCTTC. Translating gives CASSATGTSGRLGQFF.

The V and J genes are TRBV9 and TRBJ2-1; 11 bases map to TRBD2. There are 15 residues in the CDR3. V lost 0 bases and J lost 8; bases outside the gene matches: 4. The V gene's germline CDR1 is SGDLS and CDR2 YYNGEE. CDR3 loop: CASSVVTSGMDEQFF. CDR3 coding DNA: TGTGCCAGCAGCGTAGTGACTAGCGGGATGGATGAGCAGTTCTTC.

The V gene is TRBV5-6, the J gene TRBJ2-4; D may be TRBD1 (6 bases). The CDR3 is 14 amino acids. With 3 bases removed from V and 2 bases from J, the gap between germline ends came to 9 bases. CDR1 is SGHDT and CDR2 is YYEEEE in the germline V gene. CDR3 residues: CASSSQGTKNIQYF. CDR3 in DNA: TGTGCCAGCAGCTCACAGGGAACCAAAAACATTCAGTACTTC.

This chain joins TRBV20-1 and TRBJ2-5, with a possible D match to TRBD2 (5 bases). CDR3 length: 12 amino acids. The germline V gene encodes CDR1 DFQATT and CDR2 SNEGSKA (reference sequence). V shed 2 bases and J shed 5 bases, with 9 bases lying between them. CDR3 nucleotides: TGCAGTGCTAGACTAGCCTCGGAGACCCAGTACTTC. Amino acid sequence: CSARLASETQYF.

The chain joins TRBV3-1 to TRBJ2-5; D is possibly TRBD2 (5 bases). The germline V gene has CDR1 LGHDT and CDR2 YNNKEL (reference sequence). Trimming removed 1 base at V and 5 bases at J, with 14 bases between. The CDR3 runs 15 residues. The CDR3 bases are TGTGCCAGCAGCCAAGGTCGGGGTTCCGGGGAGACCCAGTACTTC. It specifies CASSQGRGSGETQYF.

The chain recombines TRBV7-9 with TRBJ2-3, with D possibly matching TRBD1 (6 bases). Trimming left V 5 bases short and J 2 bases short, with 11 bases between. This CDR3 has 14 residues. Germline V gene data show CDR1 as SEHNR and CDR2 as FQNEAQ (reference sequence). This CDR3 is CASSQGQTTDTQYF. The CDR3 coding sequence is TGTGCCAGCAGCCAAGGACAGACCACAGATACGCAGTATTTT.

J is TRBJ2-5 and V is TRBV15, with 9 bases aligning to TRBD1. The CDR3 has 14 residues. The V gene end was trimmed by 5 bases and the J gene end by 5 bases; junction bases not matched to a gene: 6. Looked up from germline, CDR1 is LNHNV and CDR2 is YYDKDF (reference sequence). CDR3 DNA sequence: TGTGCCACCAGCCTCGGGACAGGGAAGGAGACCCAGTACTTC. Residues: CATSLGTGKETQYF.